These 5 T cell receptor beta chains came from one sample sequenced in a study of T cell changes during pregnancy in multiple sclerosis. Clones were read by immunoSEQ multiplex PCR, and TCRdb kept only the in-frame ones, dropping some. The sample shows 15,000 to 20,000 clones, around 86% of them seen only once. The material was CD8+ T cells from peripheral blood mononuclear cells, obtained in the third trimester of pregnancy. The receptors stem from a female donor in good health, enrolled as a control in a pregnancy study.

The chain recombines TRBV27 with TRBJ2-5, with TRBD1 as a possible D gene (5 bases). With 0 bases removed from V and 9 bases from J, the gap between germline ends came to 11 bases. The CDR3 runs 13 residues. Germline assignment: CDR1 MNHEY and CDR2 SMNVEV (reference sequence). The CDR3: CASSLSALGAQYF. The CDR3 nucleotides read TGTGCCAGCAGTTTATCGGCGCTAGGGGCCCAGTACTTC.

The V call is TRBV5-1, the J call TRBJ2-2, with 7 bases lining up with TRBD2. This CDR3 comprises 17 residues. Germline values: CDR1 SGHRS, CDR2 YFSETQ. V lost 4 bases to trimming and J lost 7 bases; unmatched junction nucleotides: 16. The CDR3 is CASSPRSSAGVGGELFF. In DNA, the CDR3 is TGCGCCAGCAGCCCCCGTTCCTCTGCGGGAGTTGGCGGGGAGCTGTTTTTT.

The CDR3 nucleotides read TGTGCCAGCAGCGAGAGCCCCCCAGAGGGTGGCGGCTACACCTTC. Translated: CASSESPPEGGGYTF. This chain uses TRBV9 with TRBJ1-2, with no clear D. V lost 3 bases, J lost 8 bases, and 20 bases lay in between. Germline-derived CDR1 and CDR2 are SGDLS and YYNGEE. This CDR3 has 15 residues.

The CDR3 DNA sequence: TGCAGTGCGCAGGGGAGAGATACGCAGTATTTT. The encoded protein is CSAQGRDTQYF. The chain employs TRBV20-1 and TRBJ2-3; maybe TRBD1 (6 bases). Germline V CDR1 and CDR2: DFQATT, SNEGSKA (reference sequence). Trimming pared 6 bases from V and 5 bases from J, leaving 9 bases between. The CDR3 runs to 11 residues.

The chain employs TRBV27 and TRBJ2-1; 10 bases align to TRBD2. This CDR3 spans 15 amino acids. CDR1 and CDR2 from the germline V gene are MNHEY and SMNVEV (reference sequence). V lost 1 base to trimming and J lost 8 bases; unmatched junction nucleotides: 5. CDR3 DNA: TGTGCCAGCAGTTTATTTAGCGGGGGGTTAGATGAGCAGTTCTTC. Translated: CASSLFSGGLDEQFF.